These T cell receptor beta chains were read from a single sample in a study of lymphopenia after photon versus proton radiotherapy. Libraries were prepared by immunoSEQ multiplex PCR; TCRdb keeps only in-frame clonotypes and omits some of them. The sample yields roughly 30,000 clones, 94% seen once. This material consisted of peripheral blood, taken from a patient treated with photon-based radiotherapy. Every receptor here comes from a woman in her fifties or sixties with cholangiocarcinoma. Each CDR3 is given with its conserved first and last residue. A D gene is named only where the DNA matches it firmly. Clone size appears in some rows only: once, few, many, or a class for an expanded clone.

>NA|TRBV11-2|NA|TRBJ2-3
CASSRSGTFTDTQYF
TGTGCCAGCAGCCGCTCCGGGACTTTCACAGATACGCAGTATTTT
>NA|TRBV9|TRBD1|TRBJ1-3
CASSPQGQGSGNTIYF
TGTGCCAGCAGCCCTCAAGGACAGGGGTCTGGAAACACCATATATTTT
>NA|TRBV2|NA|TRBJ1-1
CASSETFPYGSEAFF
TGTGCCAGCAGTGAGACCTTTCCCTACGGGTCGGAAGCTTTCTTT
>NA|TRBV7-8|NA|TRBJ2-1
CASSLIWRQGKYNEQFF
TGTGCCAGCAGCTTAATTTGGAGGCAGGGGAAATACAATGAGCAGTTCTTC
>NA|TRBV9|TRBD2|TRBJ2-5
CASSPGLAGPQETQYF
TGTGCCAGCAGCCCGGGACTAGCGGGACCCCAAGAGACCCAGTACTTC
>NA|TRBV19|NA|TRBJ1-1
CASRGYTEAFF
TGTGCCAGCCGGGGCTACACTGAAGCTTTCTTT
>NA|TRBV29-1|NA|TRBJ1-1
CSAFTGASGTEAFF
TGCAGCGCCTTTACTGGGGCGAGCGGCACTGAAGCTTTCTTT
>NA|TRBV5-4|NA|TRBJ1-4
CASSPSQLNEKLFF
TGTGCCAGCAGCCCCTCCCAACTTAATGAAAAACTGTTTTTT
>NA|TRBV29-1|NA|TRBJ2-3
CSALSWESTDTQYF
TGCAGCGCCTTGAGTTGGGAAAGCACAGATACGCAGTATTTT
>NA|TRBV25-1|NA|TRBJ2-7
CASRELYEQYF
TGTGCCAGCAGGGAGCTTTACGAGCAGTACTTC
>NA|TRBV7-2|TRBD2|TRBJ2-3
CASSLRRSGGLSSTDTQYF
TGTGCCAGCAGCTTACGCCGTAGCGGGGGGCTTTCTAGCACAGATACGCAGTATTTT
>NA|TRBV27|NA|TRBJ2-7
CASSPGVPVSYEQYF
TGTGCCAGCAGTCCTGGTGTTCCTGTAAGCTACGAGCAGTACTTC
>NA|TRBV6-1|NA|TRBJ1-2
CASSEDGGKYYGYTF
TGTGCCAGCAGTGAAGACGGAGGAAAATACTATGGCTACACCTTC
>NA|TRBV9|TRBD1|TRBJ1-1
CASSVVGTGAEAFF
TGTGCCAGCAGCGTAGTGGGGACAGGTGCTGAAGCTTTCTTT
>NA|TRBV15|NA|TRBJ1-1
CATSFGWNTEAFF
TGTGCCACCAGCTTCGGATGGAACACTGAAGCTTTCTTT
>once|TRBV2|NA|TRBJ2-5
CASALARETQYF
TGTGCCAGCGCCCTAGCACGGGAGACCCAGTACTTC
>NA|TRBV6-1|NA|TRBJ2-7
CASSERGSIRSYEQYF
TGTGCCAGCAGTGAACGGGGCAGCATTAGATCCTACGAGCAGTACTTC
>NA|TRBV2|TRBD1|TRBJ1-1
CASRWNTGGETEAFF
TGTGCCAGCAGGTGGAATACAGGGGGAGAGACTGAAGCTTTCTTT
>NA|TRBV7-2|TRBD2|TRBJ2-3
CASSRTSDTDTQYF
TGTGCCAGCAGCCGGACTAGCGACACAGATACGCAGTATTTT
>NA|TRBV6-6|NA|TRBJ1-1
CASSAAPTEAFF
TGTGCCAGCAGCGCAGCGCCCACTGAAGCTTTCTTT
>NA|TRBV9|NA|TRBJ2-2
CASSVEVGELFF
TGTGCCAGCAGCGTCGAGGTCGGGGAGCTGTTTTTT
>NA|TRBV7-2|TRBD1|TRBJ1-2
CASSTSQDRDGGYTF
TGTGCCAGCAGCACCTCACAAGACAGGGACGGTGGCTACACCTTC
>NA|TRBV7-2|NA|TRBJ2-7
CASSLDPPSYEQYF
TGTGCCAGCAGCTTAGACCCTCCATCCTACGAGCAGTACTTC
>once|TRBV7-6|NA|TRBJ2-5
CASSPLGGETQYF
TGTGCCAGCAGCCCCTTGGGGGGAGAGACCCAGTACTTC
>NA|TRBV28|TRBD1|TRBJ2-1
CASSSPGQGYNEQFF
TGTGCCAGCAGTTCGCCGGGACAGGGATACAATGAGCAGTTCTTC
>NA|TRBV5-1|TRBD1|TRBJ2-1
CASSDTGTDYNEQFF
TGCGCCAGCAGTGACACCGGGACAGATTACAATGAGCAGTTCTTC
>NA|TRBV7-9|TRBD1|TRBJ2-1
CASSPDRAPNEQFF
TGTGCCAGCAGCCCCGACAGGGCCCCCAATGAGCAGTTCTTC
>NA|TRBV7-6|TRBD2|TRBJ2-3
CASSFRNGLAGALVSDTQYF
TGTGCCAGCAGCTTTAGAAATGGACTAGCGGGGGCCCTTGTTTCAGATACGCAGTATTTT
>NA|TRBV18|TRBD2|TRBJ2-7
CASSPLAGEGEQYF
TGTGCCAGCTCACCACTAGCGGGGGAAGGCGAGCAGTACTTC
>NA|TRBV9|NA|TRBJ2-2
CASSAGTLDGELFF
TGTGCCAGCAGCGCCGGGACACTGGACGGGGAGCTGTTTTTT
>NA|TRBV5-4|NA|TRBJ1-1
CASSGRYTEAFF
TGTGCCAGCAGCGGACGGTACACTGAAGCTTTCTTT
>NA|TRBV5-6|NA|TRBJ2-3
CASSLNGRGDTQYF
TGTGCCAGCAGCTTAAACGGCAGGGGAGATACGCAGTATTTT
>NA|TRBV6-6|TRBD2|TRBJ2-7
CASRLAGGYEQYF
TGTGCCAGCAGGCTAGCGGGGGGCTACGAGCAGTACTTC
>NA|TRBV12-5|NA|TRBJ1-6
CASGLGDIANSPLHF
TGTGCTAGTGGTTTGGGAGACATCGCGAATTCACCCCTCCACTTT
>NA|TRBV14|NA|TRBJ2-4
CASSQGLTVAKNIQYF
TGTGCCAGCAGCCAAGGCCTGACCGTAGCCAAAAACATTCAGTACTTC
>NA|TRBV4-3|NA|TRBJ1-6
CASSRGGGSPLHF
TGCGCCAGCAGCCGGGGGGGCGGTTCACCCCTCCACTTT
>NA|TRBV7-2|NA|TRBJ2-4
CASSLQDPKNIQYF
TGTGCCAGCAGCTTACAGGATCCCAAAAACATTCAGTACTTC
>NA|TRBV6-5|NA|TRBJ1-2
CASTDGGGQNGYTF
TGTGCCAGCACCGATGGGGGGGGGCAAAATGGCTACACCTTC
>NA|TRBV12-5|TRBD2|TRBJ2-1
CASALGGALLAGGYNEQFF
TGTGCTAGTGCCCTTGGAGGCGCACTACTAGCGGGGGGTTACAATGAGCAGTTCTTC
>NA|TRBV2|NA|TRBJ2-2
CATSSRGLNTGELFF
TGTGCCACCTCCAGCAGAGGCTTGAACACCGGGGAGCTGTTTTTT
>NA|TRBV19|TRBD1|TRBJ1-1
CASSTGGKGNTEAFF
TGTGCCAGTAGTACAGGGGGGAAGGGGAACACTGAAGCTTTCTTT
>NA|TRBV11-2|NA|TRBJ1-1
CASSKRGGRGSMNTEAFF
TGTGCCAGCAGCAAGCGGGGAGGGAGGGGATCCATGAACACTGAAGCTTTCTTT
>NA|TRBV6-5|NA|TRBJ1-2
CASSRTGIDGYTF
TGTGCCAGCAGCCGAACAGGGATCGATGGCTACACCTTC